This T cell receptor beta chain was recorded in a study of blood T cells in healthy people across ages. Study findings and constraints: Expanded clonotype shifts may have been confounded, as the donors had an unknown CMV status.

Combining a sample-barcoded 5' primer with a J-beta primer mix, a second PCR ran for roughly 7 to 12 cycles. TCRdb fed the 5' RACE reads into MiXCR, producing one record per CDR3 protein. The sample holds over 600,000 distinct CDR3 sequences; approximately 53% are singletons and the top ten take around a quarter. CDR1 and CDR2 (germline): SEHNR, FQNEAQ (reference sequence). The CDR3 spans 16 residues. V gave up 5 bases and J gave up 5 bases, with 21 bases separating them. This clonotype appeared a few times. Its antigen is unknown. The chain links TRBV7-9 to TRBJ2-5; D tentatively reads TRBD1 or TRBD2 (5 bases each). The sequence was obtained from a man aged 35 to 55 in good health. Sequencing input: blood. The CDR3 is CASSPTAVRGTETQYF. The CDR3 DNA follows: TGTGCCAGCAGCCCAACAGCAGTGAGGGGTACGGAGACCCAGTACTTC.